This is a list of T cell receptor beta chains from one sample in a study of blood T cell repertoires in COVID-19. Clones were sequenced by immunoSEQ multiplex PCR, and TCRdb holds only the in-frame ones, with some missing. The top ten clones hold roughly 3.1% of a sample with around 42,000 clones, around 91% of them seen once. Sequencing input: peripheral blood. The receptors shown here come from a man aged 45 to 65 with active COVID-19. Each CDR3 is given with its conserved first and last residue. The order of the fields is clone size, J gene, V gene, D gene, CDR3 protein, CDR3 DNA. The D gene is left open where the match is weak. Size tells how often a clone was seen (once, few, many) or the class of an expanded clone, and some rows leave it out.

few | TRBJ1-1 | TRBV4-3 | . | CASSQSAGLNTEAFF | TGCGCCAGCAGCCAGTCCGCAGGGTTGAACACTGAAGCTTTCTTT
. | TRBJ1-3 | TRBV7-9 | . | CASSLMGESNTIYF | TGTGCCAGCAGCTTAATGGGAGAATCAAACACCATATATTTT
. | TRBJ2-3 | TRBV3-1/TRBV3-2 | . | CASSQYAGVTDTQYF | TGTGCCAGCAGCCAATACGCCGGGGTCACAGATACGCAGTATTTT
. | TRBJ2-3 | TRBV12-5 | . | CASRVGTDTQYF | TGTGCTAGCCGGGTTGGCACAGATACGCAGTATTTT
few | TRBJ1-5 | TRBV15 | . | CATSRDRQGGQPQHF | TGTGCCACCAGCAGAGATCGGCAGGGAGGTCAGCCCCAGCATTTT
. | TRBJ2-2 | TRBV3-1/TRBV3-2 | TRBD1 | CASREDRVLSTGELFF | TGTGCCAGCAGAGAGGACAGGGTCCTATCCACCGGGGAGCTGTTTTTT
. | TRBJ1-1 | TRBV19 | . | CASFPQEGMNTEAFF | TGTGCCAGTTTCCCCCAGGAGGGCATGAACACTGAAGCTTTCTTT
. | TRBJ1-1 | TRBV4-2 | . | CASSQDSRPTEAFF | TGTGCCAGCAGCCAAGATTCCAGGCCCACTGAAGCTTTCTTT
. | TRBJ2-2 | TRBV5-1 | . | CASSLDSFFTGELFF | TGCGCCAGCAGCTTAGACAGTTTTTTCACCGGGGAGCTGTTTTTT
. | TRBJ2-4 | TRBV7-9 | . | CASSPGQGPKNIQYF | TGTGCCAGCAGCCCCGGTCAGGGGCCTAAAAACATTCAGTACTTC
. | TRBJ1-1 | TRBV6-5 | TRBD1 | CASSRTGENTEAFF | TGTGCCAGCAGCCGGACAGGGGAAAACACTGAAGCTTTCTTT
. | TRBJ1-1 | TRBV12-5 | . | CASAGGNTEAFF | TGTGCTAGTGCCGGTGGGAACACTGAAGCTTTCTTT
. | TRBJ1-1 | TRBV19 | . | CASSIYTRGNTEAFF | TGTGCCAGTAGTATATACACGAGAGGGAACACTGAAGCTTTCTTT
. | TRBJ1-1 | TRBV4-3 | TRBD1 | CASSPEGRGLTEAFF | TGCGCCAGCAGCCCGGAAGGCAGGGGGTTGACTGAAGCTTTCTTT
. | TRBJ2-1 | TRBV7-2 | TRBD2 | CASSPRTSGGPRYNEQFF | TGTGCCAGCAGTCCAAGGACTAGCGGGGGGCCAAGGTACAATGAGCAGTTCTTC
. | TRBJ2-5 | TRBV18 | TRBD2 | CASSQGTSGGQETQYF | TGTGCCAGCTCCCAAGGGACTAGCGGGGGCCAAGAGACCCAGTACTTC